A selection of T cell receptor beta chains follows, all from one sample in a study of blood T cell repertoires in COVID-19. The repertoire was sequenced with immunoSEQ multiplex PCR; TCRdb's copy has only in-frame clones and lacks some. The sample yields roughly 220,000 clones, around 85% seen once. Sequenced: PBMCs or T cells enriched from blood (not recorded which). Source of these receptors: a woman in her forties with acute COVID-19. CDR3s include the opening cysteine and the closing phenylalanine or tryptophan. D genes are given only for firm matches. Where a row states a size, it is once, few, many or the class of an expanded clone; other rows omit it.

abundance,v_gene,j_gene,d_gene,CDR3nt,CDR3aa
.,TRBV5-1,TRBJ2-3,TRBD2,TGCGCCAGCAGCTTGGAGCGGGGAGGCCGCACAGATACGCAGTATTTT,CASSLERGGRTDTQYF
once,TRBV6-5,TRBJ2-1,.,TGTGCCAGCAGTTACGCATCTGCTAGCAATGAGCAGTTCTTC,CASSYASASNEQFF
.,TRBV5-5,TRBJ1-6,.,TGTGCCAGCAGCTTTTTGACAGAGAATTCACCCCTCCACTTT,CASSFLTENSPLHF
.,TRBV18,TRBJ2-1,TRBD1,TGTGCCAGCTCACAACCCGGGACAGCCTTGGGCAATGAGCAGTTCTTC,CASSQPGTALGNEQFF
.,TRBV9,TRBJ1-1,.,TGTGCCAGCAGCCCCTGGGGGAGGGGGGCAGGGACTGAAGCTTTCTTT,CASSPWGRGAGTEAFF
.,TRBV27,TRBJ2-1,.,TGTGCCAGCAGTGCCGAGGGAGCTAGGAGGCCCCCTCAGTTCTTC,CASSAEGARRPPQFF
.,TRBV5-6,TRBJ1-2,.,TGTGCCAGCAGCCCCGACAGGCGAGGCTACACCTTC,CASSPDRRGYTF
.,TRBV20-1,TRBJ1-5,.,TGCAGTGCCGGCAATCAGCCCCAGCATTTT,CSAGNQPQHF
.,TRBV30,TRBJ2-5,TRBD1,TGTGCCTGGAGTGGACAGGGGGCATGGGAGACCCAGTACTTC,CAWSGQGAWETQYF
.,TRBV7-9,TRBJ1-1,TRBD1,TGTGCCAGCAGCTTAAGAACAGGGGGCGCGAGGCCTGAAGCTTTCTTT,CASSLRTGGARPEAFF
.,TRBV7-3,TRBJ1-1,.,TGTGCCAGCAGCTTGCTGGGGAGCACTGAAGCTTTCTTT,CASSLLGSTEAFF
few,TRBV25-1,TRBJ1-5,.,TGTGCCAGCAGTGATTCCAGGGCGAGCAATCAGCCCCAGCATTTT,CASSDSRASNQPQHF
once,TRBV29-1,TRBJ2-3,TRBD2,TGCAGCGTTGATGGGCTAGCGGGGGGGAAAGATACGCAGTATTTT,CSVDGLAGGKDTQYF
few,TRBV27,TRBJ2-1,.,TGTGCCAGCAGGGGGGCGGGTCTATTAAACGGTGAGCAGTTCTTC,CASRGAGLLNGEQFF
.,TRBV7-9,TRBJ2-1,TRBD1,TGTGCCAGCAGCCCAGGACAGGGTCACAATGAGCAGTTCTTC,CASSPGQGHNEQFF
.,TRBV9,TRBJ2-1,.,TGTGCCAGCACCACATCGGGGACTGTGAGCTCCTACAATGAGCAGTTCTTC,CASTTSGTVSSYNEQFF
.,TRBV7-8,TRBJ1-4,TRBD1,TGTGCCAGCAGCGAACGGACCAGGGGGGTTCGGGAAAAACTGTTTTTT,CASSERTRGVREKLFF
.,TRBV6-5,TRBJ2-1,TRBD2,TGTGCCAGCAGCAGCGGGACTAGCGGGACCCATGAGCAGTTCTTC,CASSSGTSGTHEQFF
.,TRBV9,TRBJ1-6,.,TGTGCCAGCAGCGTAGGCCCGTCAGGGAATTCACCCCTCCACTTT,CASSVGPSGNSPLHF
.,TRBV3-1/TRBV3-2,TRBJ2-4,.,TGTGCCAGCAGCCAAAGTAGCGGTGCTGCGGCAGCCAAAAACATTCAGTACTTC,CASSQSSGAAAAKNIQYF
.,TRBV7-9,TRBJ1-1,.,TGTGCCAGCAGCTCGGGCCGGGGTACTGAAGCTTTCTTT,CASSSGRGTEAFF
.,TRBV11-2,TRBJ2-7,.,TGTGCCAGCAGCAAACTCCAAACGTACGAGCAGTACTTC,CASSKLQTYEQYF
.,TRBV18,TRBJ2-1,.,TGTGCCAGCTCGCCTATGAGAGGGAATGAGCAGTTCTTC,CASSPMRGNEQFF
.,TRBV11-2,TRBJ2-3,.,TGTGCCAGCAGCTTAGGTGGGGGCCGCGAAGATACGCAGTATTTT,CASSLGGGREDTQYF
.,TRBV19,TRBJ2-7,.,TGTGCCAGTAGTACCCCGGGAGCAACTACGTACGAGCAGTACTTC,CASSTPGATTYEQYF
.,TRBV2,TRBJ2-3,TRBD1,TGTGCCAGCAGAGCCATCCGAGGACAGGGGGCCACAGATACGCAGTATTTT,CASRAIRGQGATDTQYF
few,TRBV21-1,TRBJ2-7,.,TGTGCCATCAGAGGGGCAGGGGGCGAGCAGTACTTC,CAIRGAGGEQYF
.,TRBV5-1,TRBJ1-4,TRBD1,TGCGCCAGCAGCTTGGCGGGACAGGGAGTCGCTAATGAAAAACTGTTTTTT,CASSLAGQGVANEKLFF